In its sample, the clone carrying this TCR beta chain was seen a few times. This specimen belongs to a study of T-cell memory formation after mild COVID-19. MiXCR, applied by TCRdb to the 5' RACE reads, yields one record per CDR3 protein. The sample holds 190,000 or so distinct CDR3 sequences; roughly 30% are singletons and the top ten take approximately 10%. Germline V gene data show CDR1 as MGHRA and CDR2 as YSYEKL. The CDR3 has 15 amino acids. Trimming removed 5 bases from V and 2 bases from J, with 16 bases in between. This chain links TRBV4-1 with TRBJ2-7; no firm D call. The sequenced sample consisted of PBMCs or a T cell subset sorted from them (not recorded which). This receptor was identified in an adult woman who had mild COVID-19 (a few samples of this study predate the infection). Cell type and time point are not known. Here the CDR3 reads CASSISSESTYEQYF. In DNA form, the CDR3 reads TGCGCCAGCAGCATCTCGTCTGAAAGTACCTACGAGCAGTACTTC.